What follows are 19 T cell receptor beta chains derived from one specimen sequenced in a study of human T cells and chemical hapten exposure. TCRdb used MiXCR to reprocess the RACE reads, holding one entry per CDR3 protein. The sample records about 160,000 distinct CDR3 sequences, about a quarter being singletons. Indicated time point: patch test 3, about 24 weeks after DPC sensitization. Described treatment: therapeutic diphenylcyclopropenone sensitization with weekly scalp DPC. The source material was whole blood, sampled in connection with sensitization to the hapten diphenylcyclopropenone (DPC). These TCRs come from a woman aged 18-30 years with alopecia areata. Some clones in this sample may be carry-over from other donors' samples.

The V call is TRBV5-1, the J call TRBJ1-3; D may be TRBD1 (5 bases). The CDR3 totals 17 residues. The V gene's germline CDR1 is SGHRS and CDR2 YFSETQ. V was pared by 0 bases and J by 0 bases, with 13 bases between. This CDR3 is CASSLGPGLSSGNTIYF. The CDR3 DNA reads TGCGCCAGCAGCTTGGGCCCGGGACTCTCCTCTGGAAACACCATATATTTT.

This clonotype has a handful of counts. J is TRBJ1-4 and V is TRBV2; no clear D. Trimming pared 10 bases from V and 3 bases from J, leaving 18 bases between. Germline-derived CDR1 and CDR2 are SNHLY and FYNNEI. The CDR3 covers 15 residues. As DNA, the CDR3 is TGTGCCACCAACCCAGGCACAAGACCTAATGAAAAACTGTTTTTT. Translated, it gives CATNPGTRPNEKLFF.

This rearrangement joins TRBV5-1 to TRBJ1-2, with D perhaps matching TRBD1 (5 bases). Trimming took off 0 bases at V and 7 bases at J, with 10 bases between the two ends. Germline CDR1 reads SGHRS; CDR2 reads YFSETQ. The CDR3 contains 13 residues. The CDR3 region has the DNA TGCGCCAGCAGCTTGGAAGGGGTCGGTGGCTACACCTTC. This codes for CASSLEGVGGYTF.

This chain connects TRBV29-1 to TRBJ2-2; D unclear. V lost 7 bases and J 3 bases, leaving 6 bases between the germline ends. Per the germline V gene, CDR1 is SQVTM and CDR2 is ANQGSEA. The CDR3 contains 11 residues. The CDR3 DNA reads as TGCAGCGCCCTCTACACCGGGGAGCTGTTTTTT. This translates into CSALYTGELFF.

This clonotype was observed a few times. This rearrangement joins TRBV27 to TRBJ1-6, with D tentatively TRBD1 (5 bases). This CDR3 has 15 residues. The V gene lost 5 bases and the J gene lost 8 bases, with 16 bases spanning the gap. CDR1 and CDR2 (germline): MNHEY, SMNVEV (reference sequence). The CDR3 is CASSPWDGGDSPLHF. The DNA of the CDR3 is TGTGCCAGCAGTCCATGGGACGGAGGGGATTCACCCCTCCACTTT.

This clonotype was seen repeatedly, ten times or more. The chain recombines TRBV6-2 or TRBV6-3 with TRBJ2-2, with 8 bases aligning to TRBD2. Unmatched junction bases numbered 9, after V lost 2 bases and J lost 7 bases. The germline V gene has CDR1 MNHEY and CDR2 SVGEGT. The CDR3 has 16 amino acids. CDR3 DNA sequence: TGTGCCAGCAGTTACCCCCCGACTAGCGCAAACGGGGAGCTGTTTTTT. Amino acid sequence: CASSYPPTSANGELFF.

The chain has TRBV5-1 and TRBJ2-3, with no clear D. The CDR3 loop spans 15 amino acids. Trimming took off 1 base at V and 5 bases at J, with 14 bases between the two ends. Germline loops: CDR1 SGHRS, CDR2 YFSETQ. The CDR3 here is CASSLLSSMRDTQYF. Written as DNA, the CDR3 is TGCGCCAGCAGCTTGTTGAGCTCAATGCGAGATACGCAGTATTTT.

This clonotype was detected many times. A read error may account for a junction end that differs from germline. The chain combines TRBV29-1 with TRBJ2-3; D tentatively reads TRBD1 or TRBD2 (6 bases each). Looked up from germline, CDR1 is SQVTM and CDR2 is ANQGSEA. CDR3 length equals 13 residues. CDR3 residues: CSVGGGRGPFSHF. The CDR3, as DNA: TGCAGCGTTGGAGGGGGGCGAGGGCCCTTCTCTCATTTT.

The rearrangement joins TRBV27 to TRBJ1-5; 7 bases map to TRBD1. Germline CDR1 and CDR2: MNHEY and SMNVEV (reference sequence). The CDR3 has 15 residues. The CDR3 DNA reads TGTCCTCAAGGGGGAGGGGGCGAGGGTAATCAGCCCCAGCATTTT. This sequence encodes CPQGGGGEGNQPQHF.

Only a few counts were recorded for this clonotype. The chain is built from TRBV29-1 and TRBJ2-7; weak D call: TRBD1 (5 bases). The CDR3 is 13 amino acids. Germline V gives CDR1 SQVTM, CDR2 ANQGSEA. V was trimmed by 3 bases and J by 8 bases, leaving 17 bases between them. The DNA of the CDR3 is TGCAGCGTTGATCTTACAAGGGGAAGCAAGCAGTACTTC. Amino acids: CSVDLTRGSKQYF.

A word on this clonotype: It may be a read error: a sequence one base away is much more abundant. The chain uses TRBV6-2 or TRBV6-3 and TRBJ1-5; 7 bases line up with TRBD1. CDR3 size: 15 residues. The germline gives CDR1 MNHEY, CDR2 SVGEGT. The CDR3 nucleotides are TGTGCCGGCAGTGGGTCCGGACAGGCCTGGCAGCCCCAGCATTTT. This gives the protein CAGSGSGQAWQPQHF.

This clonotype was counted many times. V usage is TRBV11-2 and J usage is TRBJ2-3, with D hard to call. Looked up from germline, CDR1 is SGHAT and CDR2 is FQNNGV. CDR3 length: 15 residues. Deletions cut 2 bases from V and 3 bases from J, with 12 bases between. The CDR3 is CASSLYPLRTDTQYF. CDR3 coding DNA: TGTGCCAGCAGCTTATACCCCTTGAGGACAGATACGCAGTATTTT. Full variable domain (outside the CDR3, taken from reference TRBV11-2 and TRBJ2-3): EAGVAQSPRYKIIEKRQSVAFWCNPISGHATLYWYQQILGQGPKLLIQFQNNGVVDDSQLPKDRFSAERLKGVDSTLKIQPAKLEDSAVYLCASSLYPLRTDTQYFGPGTRLTVL.

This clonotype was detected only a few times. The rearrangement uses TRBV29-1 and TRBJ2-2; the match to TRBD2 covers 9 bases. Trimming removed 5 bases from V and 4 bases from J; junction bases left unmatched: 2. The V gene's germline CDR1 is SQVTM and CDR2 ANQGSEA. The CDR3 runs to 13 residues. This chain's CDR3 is CSVRLAVTGELFF. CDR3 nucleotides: TGCAGCGTTCGACTAGCGGTCACCGGGGAGCTGTTTTTT.

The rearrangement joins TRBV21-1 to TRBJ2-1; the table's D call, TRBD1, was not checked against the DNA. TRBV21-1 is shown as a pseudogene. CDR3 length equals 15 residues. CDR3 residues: CASSHDSSSYNEQFF. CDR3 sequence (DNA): TGTGCCAGCAGCCACGACAGTAGCTCCTACAATGAGCAGTTCTTC.

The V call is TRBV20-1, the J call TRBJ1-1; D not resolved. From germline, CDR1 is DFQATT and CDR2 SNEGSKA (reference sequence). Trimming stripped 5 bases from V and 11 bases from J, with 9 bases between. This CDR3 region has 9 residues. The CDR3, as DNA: TGCAGTGCTCGGACGGGGGCTTTCTTT. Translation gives CSARTGAFF.

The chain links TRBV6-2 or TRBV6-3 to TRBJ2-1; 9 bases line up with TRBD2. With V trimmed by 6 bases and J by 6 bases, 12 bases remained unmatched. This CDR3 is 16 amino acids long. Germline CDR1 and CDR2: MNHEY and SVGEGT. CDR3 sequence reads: CASSRIASGNTNEQFF. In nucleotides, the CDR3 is TGTGCCAGCAGCCGGATCGCTAGCGGGAATACCAATGAGCAGTTCTTC.

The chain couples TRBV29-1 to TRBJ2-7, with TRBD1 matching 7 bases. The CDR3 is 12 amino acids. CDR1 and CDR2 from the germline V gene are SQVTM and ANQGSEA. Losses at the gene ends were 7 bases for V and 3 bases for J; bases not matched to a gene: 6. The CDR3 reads CSARQGHYEQYF. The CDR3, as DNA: TGCAGCGCAAGACAGGGACACTACGAGCAGTACTTC.

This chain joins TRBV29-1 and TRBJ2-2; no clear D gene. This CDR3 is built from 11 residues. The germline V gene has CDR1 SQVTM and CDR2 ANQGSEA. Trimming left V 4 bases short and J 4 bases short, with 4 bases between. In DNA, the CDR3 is TGCAGCGTTGTTGGCACCGGGGAGCTGTTTTTT. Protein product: CSVVGTGELFF.

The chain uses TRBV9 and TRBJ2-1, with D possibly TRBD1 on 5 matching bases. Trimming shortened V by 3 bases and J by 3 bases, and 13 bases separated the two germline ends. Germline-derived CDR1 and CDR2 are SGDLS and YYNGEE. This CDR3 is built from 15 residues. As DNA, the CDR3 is TGTGCCAGCAGCGCAAGGGGTTTCGGCTACAATGAGCAGTTCTTC. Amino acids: CASSARGFGYNEQFF.